A selection of T cell receptor beta chains follows, all from one sample in a study of OX40 agonist ivuxolimab in advanced cancers. Sequencing was performed with immunoSEQ multiplex PCR; in TCRdb, only in-frame clones are kept and a portion is missing. The sample gives 80,000 or so clones, 84% of which show up once; just under 25% is in the top ten. Sample: CD4+ or CD8+ T cells sorted from blood, taken in a trial of the OX40 agonist ivuxolimab. These receptors were obtained from an adult with an advanced solid tumor such as melanoma, head and neck, liver or kidney cancer. Both conserved end residues are part of each CDR3. D genes are given only for firm matches. Rows give clone size only sometimes, using once, few, many, or a class for an expanded clone.

D	V	length	J	size	CDR3	DNA
-	TRBV7-8	15	TRBJ2-7	-	CASSLAFGTLYEQYF	TGTGCCAGCAGCTTAGCGTTCGGGACCCTCTACGAGCAGTACTTC
-	TRBV28	13	TRBJ1-2	few	CASSLMWTYGYTF	TGTGCCAGCAGTTTAATGTGGACCTATGGCTACACCTTC
TRBD1	TRBV11-2	17	TRBJ2-3	-	CASSSGQGDYIGDTQYF	TGTGCCAGCAGCTCCGGACAGGGGGATTATATAGGAGATACGCAGTATTTT
TRBD1	TRBV6-5	14	TRBJ1-2	-	CASLGQGLNYGYTF	TGTGCCAGCCTGGGACAGGGGTTAAACTATGGCTACACCTTC
-	TRBV7-2	14	TRBJ1-5	few	CASSNLRAGQPQHF	TGTGCCAGCAGCAACCTGCGGGCGGGACAGCCCCAGCATTTT
-	TRBV11-3	13	TRBJ1-1	-	CASSRNRDAEAFF	TGTGCCAGCAGCCGCAACAGGGATGCCGAAGCTTTCTTT
TRBD1	TRBV7-2	13	TRBJ1-1	-	CASSFRGQGEAFF	TGTGCCAGCAGCTTTAGAGGACAGGGAGAAGCTTTCTTT
-	TRBV5-4	15	TRBJ1-5	-	CASSLSTDSNQPQHF	TGTGCCAGCAGCTTGTCGACAGACAGCAATCAGCCCCAGCATTTT
TRBD2	TRBV5-1	19	TRBJ2-5	-	CASSFDPREPSGVQETQYF	TGCGCCAGCAGCTTTGATCCGCGAGAACCTAGCGGGGTGCAAGAGACCCAGTACTTC
-	TRBV6-6	15	TRBJ2-7	few	CASSQEGRNLYEQYF	TGTGCCAGCAGCCAAGAGGGACGCAACCTCTACGAGCAGTACTTC
-	TRBV27	16	TRBJ2-2	-	CASSLSLPDRQGELFF	TGTGCCAGCAGTTTATCCCTTCCGGACCGCCAAGGGGAGCTGTTTTTT
TRBD1	TRBV9	17	TRBJ2-6	-	CASSHHSDRAGANVLTF	TGTGCCAGCAGCCATCATTCCGACAGGGCTGGGGCCAACGTCCTGACTTTC